This TCR beta chain is drawn from a study of shared clonotypes between healthy human individuals. Turning to the study itself: Those who served as donors were a couple of women and a few men between the ages of 18 and 49. For every donor, three CD4 naive, three CD4 memory, two CD8 naive and one CD8 memory plates were used.

Deep-level running was used for the assay. Sorted subsets were amplified in replicate PCRs using around 200 ng DNA, 30,000 to 35,000 T cell genomes. Profiled with immunoSEQ multiplex PCR; TCRdb holds only in-frame clones, not every one. The sample holds approximately 1.9 million clones; around 95% are singletons and the top ten take less than 2%. Trimming cost V 2 bases and J 4 bases, with 12 bases left between them. Germline CDR1 GTSNPN, CDR2 SVGIG (reference sequence). This CDR3 region has 14 residues. The count of this clone is one. This same CDR3 is encoded by further DNA sequences in the sample. Naive CD8 cells comprised CD45RO-negative, CCR7-positively selected cells, excluding terminally differentiated effector memory CD45RA+ cells.

This sequence was found in a man in his late teens or twenties in good health. Some clones in this sample may be carry-over from other donors' samples. The chain links TRBV30 to TRBJ1-3; maybe TRBD1 (6 bases). The sequencing sample was made of naive CD8+ T cells from PBMCs. The CDR3 DNA sequence: TGTGCCTGGAGTCCCGGGGGGGGCGGAAACACCATATATTTT. The encoded protein is CAWSPGGGGNTIYF.